This T cell receptor beta chain was identified during a study of blood T cell repertoires in COVID-19. This CDR3 comprises 15 residues. Germline values: CDR1 LNHDA, CDR2 SQIVND (reference sequence). V gave up 2 bases and J gave up 3 bases, with 13 bases separating them. Clones were read by immunoSEQ multiplex PCR, and TCRdb kept only the in-frame ones, dropping some. The sample consists of 350,000 to 450,000 clones, 85% to 90% of them appearing once. The chain has TRBV19 and TRBJ1-2, with D possibly being TRBD1 (6 bases). Sequencing used PBMCs or T cells enriched from blood (not recorded which). This TCR derives from a woman aged 25 to 39 who had recovered from COVID-19. The CDR3 bases are TGTGCCAGTAGTATACTCGGCACAGGGCACTATGGCTACACCTTC. Amino acids: CASSILGTGHYGYTF.